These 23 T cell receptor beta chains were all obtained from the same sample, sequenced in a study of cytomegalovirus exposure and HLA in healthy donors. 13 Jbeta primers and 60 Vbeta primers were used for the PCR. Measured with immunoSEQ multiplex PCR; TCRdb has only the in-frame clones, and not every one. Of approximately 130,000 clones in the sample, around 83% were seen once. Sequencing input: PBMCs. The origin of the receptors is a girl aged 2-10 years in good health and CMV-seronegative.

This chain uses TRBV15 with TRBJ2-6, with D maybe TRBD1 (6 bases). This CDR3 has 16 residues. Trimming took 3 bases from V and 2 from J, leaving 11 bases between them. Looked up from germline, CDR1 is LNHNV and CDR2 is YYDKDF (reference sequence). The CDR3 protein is CATSRFKGAGANVLTF. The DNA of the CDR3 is TGTGCCACCAGCAGGTTCAAGGGGGCTGGGGCCAACGTCCTGACTTTC. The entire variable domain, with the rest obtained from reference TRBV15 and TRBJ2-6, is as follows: DAMVIQNPRYQVTQFGKPVTLSCSQTLNHNVMYWYQQKSSQAPKLLFHYYDKDFNNEADTPDNFQSRRPNTSFCFLDIRSPGLGDTAMYLCATSRFKGAGANVLTFGAGSRLTVL.

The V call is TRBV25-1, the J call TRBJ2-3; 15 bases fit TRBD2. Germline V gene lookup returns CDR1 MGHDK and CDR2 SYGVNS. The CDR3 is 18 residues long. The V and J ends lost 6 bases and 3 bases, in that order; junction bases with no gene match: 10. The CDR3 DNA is TGTGCCAGCAGCAGGATGGGACTAGCGGGAGGAGGAACAGATACGCAGTATTTT. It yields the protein CASSRMGLAGGGTDTQYF.

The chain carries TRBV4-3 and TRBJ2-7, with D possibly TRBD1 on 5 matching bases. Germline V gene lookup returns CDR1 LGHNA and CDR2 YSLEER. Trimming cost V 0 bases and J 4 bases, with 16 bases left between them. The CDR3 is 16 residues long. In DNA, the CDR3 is TGCGCCAGCAGCCAAGATTATACAGGTCTAGGGTACGAGCAGTACTTC. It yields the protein CASSQDYTGLGYEQYF.

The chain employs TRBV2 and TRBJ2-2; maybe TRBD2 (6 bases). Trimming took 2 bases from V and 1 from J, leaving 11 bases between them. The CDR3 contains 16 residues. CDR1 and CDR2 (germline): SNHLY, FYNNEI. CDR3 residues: CASSEQVAVNTGELFF. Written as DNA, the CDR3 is TGTGCCAGCAGTGAACAGGTAGCGGTGAACACCGGGGAGCTGTTTTTT. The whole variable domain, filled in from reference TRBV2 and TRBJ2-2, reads EPEVTQTPSHQVTQMGQEVILRCVPISNHLYFYWYRQILGQKVEFLVSFYNNEISEKSEIFDDQFSVERPDGSNFTLKIRSTKLEDSAMYFCASSEQVAVNTGELFFGEGSRLTVL.

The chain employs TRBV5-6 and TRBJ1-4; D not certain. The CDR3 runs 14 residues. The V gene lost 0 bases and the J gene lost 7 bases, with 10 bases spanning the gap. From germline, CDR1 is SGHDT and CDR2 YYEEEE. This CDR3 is CASSLERTGEKLFF. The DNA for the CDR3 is TGTGCCAGCAGCTTGGAGCGGACCGGTGAAAAACTGTTTTTT.

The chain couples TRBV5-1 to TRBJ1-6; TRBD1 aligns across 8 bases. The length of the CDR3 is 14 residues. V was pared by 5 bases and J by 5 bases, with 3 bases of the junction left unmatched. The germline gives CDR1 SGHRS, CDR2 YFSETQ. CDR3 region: CASRSTGDNSPLHF. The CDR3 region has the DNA TGCGCCAGCAGGTCGACAGGGGATAATTCACCCCTCCACTTT.

CDR3 amino acids: CASSSKIVYEQYF. The CDR3 coding sequence is TGTGCCAGCAGCTCCAAGATAGTCTACGAGCAGTACTTC. The J gene is TRBJ2-7, the V gene TRBV7-2; D unresolved. V gave up 4 bases and J gave up 3 bases, with 10 bases separating them. The CDR3 consists of 13 residues. Germline CDR1 is SGHTA and CDR2 is FQGNSA.

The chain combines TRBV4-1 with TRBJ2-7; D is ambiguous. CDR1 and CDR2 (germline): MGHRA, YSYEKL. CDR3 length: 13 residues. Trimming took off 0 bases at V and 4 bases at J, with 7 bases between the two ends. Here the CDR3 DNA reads TGCGCCAGCAGCCAAGAGCGTACTTACGAGCAGTACTTC. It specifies CASSQERTYEQYF.

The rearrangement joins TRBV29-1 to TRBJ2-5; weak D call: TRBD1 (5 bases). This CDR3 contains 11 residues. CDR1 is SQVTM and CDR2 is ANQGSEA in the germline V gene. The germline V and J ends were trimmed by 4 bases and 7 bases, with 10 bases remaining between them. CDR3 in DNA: TGCAGCGTTGCGGGTCAGGGGACCCAGTACTTC. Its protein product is CSVAGQGTQYF.

The CDR3 here is CASSSGRVPTNEKLFF. In nucleotides, the CDR3 is TGTGCCAGTAGCTCCGGCCGGGTCCCAACTAATGAAAAACTGTTTTTT. This chain joins TRBV19 and TRBJ1-4; D is ambiguous. Per the germline V gene, CDR1 is LNHDA and CDR2 is SQIVND (reference sequence). V gave up 6 bases and J gave up 0 bases, with 14 bases separating them. This CDR3 region has 16 residues.

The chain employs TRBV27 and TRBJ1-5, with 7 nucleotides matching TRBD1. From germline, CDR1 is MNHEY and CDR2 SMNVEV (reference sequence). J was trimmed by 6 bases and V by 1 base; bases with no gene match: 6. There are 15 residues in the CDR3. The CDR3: CASSLFTGVGQPQHF. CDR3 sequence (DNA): TGTGCCAGCAGTTTATTCACAGGGGTAGGTCAGCCCCAGCATTTT.

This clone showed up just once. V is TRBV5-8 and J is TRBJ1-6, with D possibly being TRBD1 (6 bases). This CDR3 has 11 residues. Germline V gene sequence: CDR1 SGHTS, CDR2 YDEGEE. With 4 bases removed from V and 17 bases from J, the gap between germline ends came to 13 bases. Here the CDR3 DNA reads TGTGCCAGCAGCCTTTTTGACAGGTTCCACTTT. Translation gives CASSLFDRFHF.

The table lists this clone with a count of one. The CDR3 nucleotides read TGTGCCAGCAGCCCCTGGGGGCAGGTCGCAACTAATGAAAAACTGTTTTTT. Translated, it gives CASSPWGQVATNEKLFF. This chain joins TRBV27 and TRBJ1-4; D is perhaps TRBD1 (6 bases). V dropped 6 bases and J dropped 0 bases, with 17 bases sitting between them. The CDR3 is 17 residues long. Germline V gene data show CDR1 as MNHEY and CDR2 as SMNVEV (reference sequence).

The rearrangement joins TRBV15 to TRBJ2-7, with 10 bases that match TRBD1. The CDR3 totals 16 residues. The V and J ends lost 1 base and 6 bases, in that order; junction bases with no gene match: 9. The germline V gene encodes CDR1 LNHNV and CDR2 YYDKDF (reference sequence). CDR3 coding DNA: TGTGCCACCAGCAGAGGTTCCGGGACAGGGGCCGTCGAGCAGTACTTC. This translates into CATSRGSGTGAVEQYF.

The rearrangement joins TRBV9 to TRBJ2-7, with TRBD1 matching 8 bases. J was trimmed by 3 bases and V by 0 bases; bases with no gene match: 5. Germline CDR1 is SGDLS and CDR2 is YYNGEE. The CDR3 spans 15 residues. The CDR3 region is CASSVDPGGVYEQYF. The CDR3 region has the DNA TGTGCCAGCAGCGTAGATCCAGGGGGCGTCTACGAGCAGTACTTC. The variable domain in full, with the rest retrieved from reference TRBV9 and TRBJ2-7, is DSGVTQTPKHLITATGQRVTLRCSPRSGDLSVYWYQQSLDQGLQFLIQYYNGEERAKGNILERFSAQQFPDLHSELNLSSLELGDSALYFCASSVDPGGVYEQYFGPGTRLTVT.

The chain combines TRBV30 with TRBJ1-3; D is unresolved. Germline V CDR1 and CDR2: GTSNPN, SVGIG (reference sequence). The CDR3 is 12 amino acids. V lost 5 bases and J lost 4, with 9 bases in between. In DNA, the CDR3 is TGTGCCTGGTCCACAGCCGGAAACACCATATATTTT. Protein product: CAWSTAGNTIYF.

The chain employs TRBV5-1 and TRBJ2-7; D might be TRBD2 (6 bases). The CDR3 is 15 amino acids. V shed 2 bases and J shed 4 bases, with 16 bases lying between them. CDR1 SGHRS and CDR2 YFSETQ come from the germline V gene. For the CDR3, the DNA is TGCGCCAGCAGCTTTGGGGGGTCTTCCTCATACGAGCAGTACTTC. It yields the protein CASSFGGSSSYEQYF.

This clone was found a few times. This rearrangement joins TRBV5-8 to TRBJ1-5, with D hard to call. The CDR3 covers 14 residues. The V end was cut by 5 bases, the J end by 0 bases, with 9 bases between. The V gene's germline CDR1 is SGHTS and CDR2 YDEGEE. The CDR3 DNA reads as TGTGCCAGCAGACTGAGGGATAGCAATCAGCCCCAGCATTTT. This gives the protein CASRLRDSNQPQHF.

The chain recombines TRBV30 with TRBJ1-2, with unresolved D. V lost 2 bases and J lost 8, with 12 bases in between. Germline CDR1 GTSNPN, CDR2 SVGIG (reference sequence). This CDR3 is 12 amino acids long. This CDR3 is CAWSPMRGGYTF. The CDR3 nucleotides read TGTGCCTGGAGTCCAATGAGAGGAGGCTACACCTTC.

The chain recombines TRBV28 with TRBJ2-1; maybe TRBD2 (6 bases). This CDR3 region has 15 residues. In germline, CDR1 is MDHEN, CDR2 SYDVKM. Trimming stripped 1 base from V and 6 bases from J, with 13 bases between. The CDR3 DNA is TGTGCCAGCAGTTTATTATCCGGGAGTTTCAATGAGCAGTTCTTC. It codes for CASSLLSGSFNEQFF.

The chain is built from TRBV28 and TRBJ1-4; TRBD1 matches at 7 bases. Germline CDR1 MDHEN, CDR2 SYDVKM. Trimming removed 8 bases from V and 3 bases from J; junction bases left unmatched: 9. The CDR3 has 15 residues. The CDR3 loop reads CASSEQGIANEKLFF. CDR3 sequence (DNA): TGTGCCAGCTCCGAACAGGGGATAGCTAATGAAAAACTGTTTTTT.

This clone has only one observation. Here the CDR3 reads CASSLDREQFF. The CDR3 DNA reads TGTGCCAGCTCACTGGACAGGGAGCAGTTCTTC. The chain is built from TRBV18 and TRBJ2-1; TRBD1 matches 7 bases. The CDR3 totals 11 residues. The V gene end was trimmed by 4 bases and the J gene end by 10 bases; junction bases not matched to a gene: 1. From germline, CDR1 is KGHSH and CDR2 LQKENI.

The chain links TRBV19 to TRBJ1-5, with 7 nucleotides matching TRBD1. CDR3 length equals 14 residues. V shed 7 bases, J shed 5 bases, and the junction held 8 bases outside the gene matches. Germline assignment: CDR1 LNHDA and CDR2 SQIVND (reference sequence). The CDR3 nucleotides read TGTGCCAGTAAGACCAGGGGGAACGATCAGCCCCAGCATTTT. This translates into CASKTRGNDQPQHF.